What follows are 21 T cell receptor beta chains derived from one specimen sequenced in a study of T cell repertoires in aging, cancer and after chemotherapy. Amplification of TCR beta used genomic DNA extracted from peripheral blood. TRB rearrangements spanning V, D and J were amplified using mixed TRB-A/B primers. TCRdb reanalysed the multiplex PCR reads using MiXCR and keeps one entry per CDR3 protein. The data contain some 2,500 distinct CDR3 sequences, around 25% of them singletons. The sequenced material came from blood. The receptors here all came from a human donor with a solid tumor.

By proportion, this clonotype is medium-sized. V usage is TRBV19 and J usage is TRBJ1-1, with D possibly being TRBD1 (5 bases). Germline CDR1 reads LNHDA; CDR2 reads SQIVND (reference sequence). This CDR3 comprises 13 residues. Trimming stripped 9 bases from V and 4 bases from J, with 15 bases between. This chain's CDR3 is CASLTGGITEAFF. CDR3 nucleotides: TGTGCCAGCCTAACGGGGGGGATCACTGAAGCTTTCTTT.

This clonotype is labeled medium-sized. The CDR3 coding sequence is TGTGCCAGCAGTCTGGGACTAGCGGGAGACACCGGGGAGCTGTTTTTT. Translating it yields CASSLGLAGDTGELFF. V is TRBV6-5 and J is TRBJ2-2; TRBD2 matches at 14 bases. The J segment lost 3 bases and the V segment lost 5 bases, leaving 2 bases of the junction unmatched. Germline CDR1 reads MNHEY; CDR2 reads SVGAGI. This CDR3 spans 16 amino acids.

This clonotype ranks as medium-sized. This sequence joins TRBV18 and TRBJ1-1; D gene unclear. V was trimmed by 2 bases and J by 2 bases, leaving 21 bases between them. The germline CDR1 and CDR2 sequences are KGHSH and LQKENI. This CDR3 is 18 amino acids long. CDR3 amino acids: CASSPIGQPTSSNTEAFF. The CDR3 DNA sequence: TGTGCCAGCTCACCAATAGGCCAGCCCACCAGCAGTAACACTGAAGCTTTCTTT.

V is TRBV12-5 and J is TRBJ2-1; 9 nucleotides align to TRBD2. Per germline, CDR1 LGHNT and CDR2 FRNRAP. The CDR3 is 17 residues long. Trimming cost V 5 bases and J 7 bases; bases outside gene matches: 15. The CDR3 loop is CASGALGGRAFWNEQFF. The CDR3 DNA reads TGTGCTAGTGGTGCCCTGGGCGGGAGGGCCTTTTGGAATGAGCAGTTCTTC.

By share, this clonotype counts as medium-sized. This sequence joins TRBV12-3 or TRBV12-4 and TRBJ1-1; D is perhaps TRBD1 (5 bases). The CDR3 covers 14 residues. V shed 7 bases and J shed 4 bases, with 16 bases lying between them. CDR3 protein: CASNRGFGGTEAFF. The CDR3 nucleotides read TGTGCCAGCAATAGGGGATTCGGGGGCACTGAAGCTTTCTTT.

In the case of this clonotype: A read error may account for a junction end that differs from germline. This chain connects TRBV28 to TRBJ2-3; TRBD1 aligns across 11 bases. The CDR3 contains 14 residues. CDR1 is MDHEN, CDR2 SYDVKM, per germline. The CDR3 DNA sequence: TGTGCCAGCAGTCCGGGACAGGGGGACCAGACCCGGTACTTC. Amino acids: CASSPGQGDQTRYF. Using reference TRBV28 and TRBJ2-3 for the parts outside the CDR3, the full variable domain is DVKVTQSSRYLVKRTGEKVFLECVQDMDHENMFWYRQDPGLGLRLIYFSYDVKMKEKGDIPEGYSVSREKKERFSLILESASTNQTSMYLCASSPGQGDQTRYFGPGTRLTVL.

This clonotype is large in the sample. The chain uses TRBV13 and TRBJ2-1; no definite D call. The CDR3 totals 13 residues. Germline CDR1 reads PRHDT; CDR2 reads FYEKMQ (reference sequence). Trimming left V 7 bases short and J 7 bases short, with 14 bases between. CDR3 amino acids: CASTRASSNEQFF. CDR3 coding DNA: TGTGCCAGCACGCGTGCCTCAAGTAATGAGCAGTTCTTC.

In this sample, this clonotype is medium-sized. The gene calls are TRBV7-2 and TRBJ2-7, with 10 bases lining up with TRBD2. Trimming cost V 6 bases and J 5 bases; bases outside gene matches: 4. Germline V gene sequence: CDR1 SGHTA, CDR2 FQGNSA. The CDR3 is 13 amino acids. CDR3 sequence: CASSLAGVDEQYF. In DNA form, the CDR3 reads TGTGCCAGCAGTCTAGCGGGAGTCGACGAGCAGTACTTC.

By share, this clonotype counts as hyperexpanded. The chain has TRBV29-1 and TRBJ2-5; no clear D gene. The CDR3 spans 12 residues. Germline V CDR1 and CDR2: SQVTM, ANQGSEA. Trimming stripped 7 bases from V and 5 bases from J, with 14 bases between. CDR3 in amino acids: CSAQSVEETQYF. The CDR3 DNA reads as TGCAGCGCTCAATCGGTGGAGGAGACCCAGTACTTC.

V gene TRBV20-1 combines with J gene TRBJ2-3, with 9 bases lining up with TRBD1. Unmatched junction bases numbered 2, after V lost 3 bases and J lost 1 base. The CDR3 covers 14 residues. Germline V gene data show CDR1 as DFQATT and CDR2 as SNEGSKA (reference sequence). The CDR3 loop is CSASGTGRTDTQYF. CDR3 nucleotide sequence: TGCAGTGCTAGCGGGACAGGGCGCACAGATACGCAGTATTTT.

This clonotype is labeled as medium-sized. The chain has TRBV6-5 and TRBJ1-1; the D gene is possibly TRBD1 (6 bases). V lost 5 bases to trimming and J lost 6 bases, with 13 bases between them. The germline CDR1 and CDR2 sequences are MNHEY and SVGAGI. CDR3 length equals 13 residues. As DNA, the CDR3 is TGTGCCAGCAGTAGAGGACAGATCGCTGAAGCTTTCTTT. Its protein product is CASSRGQIAEAFF.

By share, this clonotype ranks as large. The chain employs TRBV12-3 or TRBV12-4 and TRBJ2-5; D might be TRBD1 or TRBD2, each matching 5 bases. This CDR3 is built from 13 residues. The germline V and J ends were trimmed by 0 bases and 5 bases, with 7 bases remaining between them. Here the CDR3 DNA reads TGTGCCAGCAGTTTAGCCAGGGACGAGACCCAGTACTTC. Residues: CASSLARDETQYF.

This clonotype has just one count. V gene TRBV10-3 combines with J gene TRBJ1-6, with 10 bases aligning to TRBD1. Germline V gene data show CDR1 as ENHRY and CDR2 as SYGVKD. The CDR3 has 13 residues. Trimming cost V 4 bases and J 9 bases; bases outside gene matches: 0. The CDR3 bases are TGTGCCATCAGTGGGACAGGGGGTTCACCCCTCCACTTT. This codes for CAISGTGGSPLHF.

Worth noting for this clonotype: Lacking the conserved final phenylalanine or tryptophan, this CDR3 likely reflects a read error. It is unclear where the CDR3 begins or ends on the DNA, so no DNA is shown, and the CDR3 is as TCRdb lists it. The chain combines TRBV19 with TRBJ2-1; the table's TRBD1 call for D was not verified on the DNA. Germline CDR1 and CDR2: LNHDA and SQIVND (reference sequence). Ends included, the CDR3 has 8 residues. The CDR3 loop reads CASFHRDR.

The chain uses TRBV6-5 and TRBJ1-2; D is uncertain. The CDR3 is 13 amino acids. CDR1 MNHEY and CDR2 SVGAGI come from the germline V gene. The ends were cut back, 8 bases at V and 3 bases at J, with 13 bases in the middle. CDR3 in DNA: TGTGCCAGCCTCTCGGAAAGATACTATGGCTACACCTTC. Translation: CASLSERYYGYTF.

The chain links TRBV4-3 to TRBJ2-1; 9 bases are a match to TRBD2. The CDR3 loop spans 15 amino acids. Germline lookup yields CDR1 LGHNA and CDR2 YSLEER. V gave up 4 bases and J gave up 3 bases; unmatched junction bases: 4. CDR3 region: CASSRGTSFYNEQFF. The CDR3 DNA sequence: TGCGCCAGCAGCCGCGGGACTAGCTTCTACAATGAGCAGTTCTTC.

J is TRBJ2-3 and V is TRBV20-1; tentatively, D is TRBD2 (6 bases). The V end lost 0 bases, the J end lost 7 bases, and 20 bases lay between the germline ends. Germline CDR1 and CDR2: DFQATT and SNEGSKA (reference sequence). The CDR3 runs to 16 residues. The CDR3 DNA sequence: TGCAGTGCTAGAGATACGCTAGCGATGCTCGGTTATACGCAGTATTTT. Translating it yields CSARDTLAMLGYTQYF.

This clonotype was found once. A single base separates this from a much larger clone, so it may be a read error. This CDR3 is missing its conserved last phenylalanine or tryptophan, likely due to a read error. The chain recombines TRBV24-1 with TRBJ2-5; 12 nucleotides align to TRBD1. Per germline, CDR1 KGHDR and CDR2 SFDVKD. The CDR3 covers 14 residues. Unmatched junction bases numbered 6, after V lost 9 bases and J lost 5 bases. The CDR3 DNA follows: TGTGCCACCGGGGGACAGGGGGCATGGGAGACCCAGTACCTC. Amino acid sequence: CATGGQGAWETQYL.

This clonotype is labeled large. The CDR3 bases are TGTGCCAGTAGTAGGTCAGGGTCTAGTGGGGAGACCCAGTACTTC. Translation gives CASSRSGSSGETQYF. V usage is TRBV19 and J usage is TRBJ2-5, with D perhaps matching TRBD1 (5 bases). The germline V gene encodes CDR1 LNHDA and CDR2 SQIVND (reference sequence). The CDR3 has 15 amino acids. V was trimmed by 4 bases and J by 5 bases, leaving 17 bases between them.

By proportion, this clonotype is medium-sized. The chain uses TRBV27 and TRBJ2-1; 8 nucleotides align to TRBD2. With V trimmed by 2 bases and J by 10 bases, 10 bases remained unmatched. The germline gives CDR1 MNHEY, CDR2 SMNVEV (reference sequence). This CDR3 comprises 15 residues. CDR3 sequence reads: CASSLPGLGREEQFF. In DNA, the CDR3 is TGTGCCAGCAGTTTACCGGGACTAGGGAGGGAGGAGCAGTTCTTC.

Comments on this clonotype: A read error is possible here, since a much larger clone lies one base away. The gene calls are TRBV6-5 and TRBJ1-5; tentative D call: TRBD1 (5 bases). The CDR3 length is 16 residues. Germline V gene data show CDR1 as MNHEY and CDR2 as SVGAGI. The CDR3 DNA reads TGTGACAGCAGGGAGGACGTCAGGGTCTACAATCAGCCCCAGCATTTT. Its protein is CDSREDVRVYNQPQHF.